This TCR beta chain appears in the sequencing data of a study of neurological immune-mediated disorders. TCRdb processed the 5' RACE reads anew with MiXCR; each CDR3 protein has one entry. This table holds under 60,000 distinct CDR3 sequences, about 3.7% found once. V lost 5 bases and J 6 bases, leaving 11 bases between the germline ends. The CDR3 length is 12 residues. This clonotype was seen ten or more times. Sequencing was done on a sample of PBMCs. The V gene is TRBV12-3 or TRBV12-4, the J gene TRBJ2-7; D is possibly TRBD2 (6 bases). The sequence derives from a man aged 35 to 55 with multiple sclerosis. In nucleotides, the CDR3 is TGTGCCAGCAGTCAGACTAGTTCCGAGCAGTACTTC. Translating gives CASSQTSSEQYF.